This T cell receptor (beta chain) comes out of a study of breast tumors, draining lymph nodes, adjacent tissues. Regarding the study as a whole: Tumor and nontumor repertoires were significantly more similar in luminal-like than in basal-like breast cancer. Tumor repertoires ranked between lymph nodes and nontumor tissue in diversity, with V and J gene preferences.

TCRdb used MiXCR to reprocess the multiplex PCR reads, holding one entry per CDR3 protein. The data contain about 21,000 distinct CDR3 sequences, 50% of them singletons. Regarding this clonotype: Its antigen is currently unknown.

This CDR3 region has 16 residues. V gave up 4 bases and J gave up 6 bases; unmatched junction bases: 6. CDR1 and CDR2 (germline): MNHNY, SVGAGI (reference sequence). The TCR was taken from a female donor with breast cancer. Some clones in this sample may be carry-over from other donors' samples. Input material: breast tumor tissue. The chain carries TRBV6-6 and TRBJ2-7; TRBD2 agrees at 16 bases. The CDR3 coding sequence is TGTGCCAGCAGTTGGGGACTAGCGGGAGGGTCAGGCGAGCAGTACTTC. Protein: CASSWGLAGGSGEQYF.